A single sample is the source of the 14 T cell receptor beta chains below, sequenced in a study of T-cell reconstitution after alpha-beta-depleted transplantation in children. Unique molecular identifiers were incorporated when the TCRbeta library was constructed. TCRdb re-called the PCR reads through MiXCR, storing one row per CDR3 protein. The sample yields about 540,000 distinct CDR3 sequences, roughly 27% seen once. Material: PBMCs, obtained before TCRalphabeta/CD19-depleted stem cell transplant. The receptors derive from a boy younger than two with Wiskott-Aldrich syndrome, due to receive a stem cell transplant.

Points on this clonotype: One junction end does not reproduce the germline sequence, and a read error may be involved. The chain carries TRBV5-1 and TRBJ1-4; 8 bases map to TRBD1. Germline CDR1 and CDR2: SGHRS and YFSETQ. The CDR3 loop spans 15 amino acids. As DNA, the CDR3 is TGCCCCAGCACCAAGACAGGGGCCGGGAATGAAAAACTGTTTTTT. It codes for CPSTKTGAGNEKLFF.

This clonotype was seen only a few times. The genes are TRBV18 and TRBJ2-7; D is undetermined. This CDR3 contains 14 residues. The V gene lost 3 bases and the J gene lost 3 bases, with 12 bases spanning the gap. Per germline, CDR1 KGHSH and CDR2 LQKENI. CDR3 in amino acids: CASSPQVGNYEQYF. CDR3 DNA sequence: TGTGCCAGCTCACCGCAGGTAGGGAACTACGAGCAGTACTTC.

The chain couples TRBV20-1 to TRBJ2-7, with 8 bases fitting TRBD1. The CDR3 runs 13 residues. The V gene end was trimmed by 6 bases and the J gene end by 5 bases; junction bases not matched to a gene: 9. CDR1 is DFQATT, CDR2 SNEGSKA, per germline (reference sequence). For the CDR3, the DNA is TGCAGTGCCCCAGGACAGGGATACGACGAGCAGTACTTC. Its translation is CSAPGQGYDEQYF.

This clonotype was recorded many times. The chain joins TRBV3-1 to TRBJ1-2, with TRBD1 matching over 7 bases. Germline V gene data show CDR1 as LGHDT and CDR2 as YNNKEL (reference sequence). The CDR3 is 13 residues long. The J segment lost 4 bases and the V segment lost 3 bases, leaving 2 bases of the junction unmatched. Written as DNA, the CDR3 is TGTGCCAGCAGCCAGGGACAGAGCTATGGCTACACCTTC. It yields the protein CASSQGQSYGYTF. The variable domain in full, completed from reference TRBV3-1 and TRBJ1-2, reads DTAVSQTPKYLVTQMGNDKSIKCEQNLGHDTMYWYKQDSKKFLKIMFSYNNKELIINETVPNRFSPKSPDKAHLNLHINSLELGDSAVYFCASSQGQSYGYTFGSGTRLTVV.

V and J are TRBV7-2 and TRBJ2-7; 7 nucleotides agree with TRBD2. Germline assignment: CDR1 SGHTA and CDR2 FQGNSA. V shed 2 bases, J shed 4 bases, and the junction held 8 bases outside the gene matches. The CDR3 has 15 amino acids. The DNA of the CDR3 is TGTGCCAGCAGCTTAAGTCGGCTAGCGGCTTACGAGCAGTACTTC. Protein sequence: CASSLSRLAAYEQYF.

This chain links TRBV19 with TRBJ2-5, with a tentative D call TRBD2 (5 bases). Trimming cost V 9 bases and J 0 bases, with 17 bases left between them. The CDR3 runs to 15 residues. The germline V gene has CDR1 LNHDA and CDR2 SQIVND (reference sequence). CDR3 coding DNA: TGTGCCAGCGCCACCAACGGGATAAACCAAGAGACCCAGTACTTC. This translates into CASATNGINQETQYF.

The chain has TRBV15 and TRBJ2-7, with D possibly being TRBD1 (6 bases). The CDR3 has 14 residues. The V end lost 2 bases, the J end lost 4 bases, and 12 bases lay between the germline ends. Germline assignment: CDR1 LNHNV and CDR2 YYDKDF (reference sequence). Here the CDR3 reads CATSRTGPVYEQYF. CDR3 in DNA: TGTGCCACCAGCAGAACAGGGCCGGTGTACGAGCAGTACTTC.

This clonotype appeared many times. V and J are TRBV12-3 or TRBV12-4 and TRBJ2-7; 7 bases are shared with TRBD1. J gave up 5 bases and V 1 base, and 5 bases lay outside the gene matches. The length of the CDR3 is 14 residues. The CDR3 loop is CASSLVGGWNEQYF. The CDR3 DNA reads TGTGCCAGCAGTTTAGTAGGGGGCTGGAACGAGCAGTACTTC.

The sample holds a few counts of this clonotype. V is TRBV10-3 and J is TRBJ2-1; possibly TRBD2 for D (6 bases). Per the germline V gene, CDR1 is ENHRY and CDR2 is SYGVKD. V shed 4 bases and J shed 5 bases, with 21 bases lying between them. This CDR3 has 17 residues. CDR3 loop: CAISAAAGRSINNEQFF. DNA for the CDR3: TGTGCCATCAGTGCAGCGGCGGGGAGAAGTATTAACAATGAGCAGTTCTTC.

This clonotype has more than one count but fewer than ten. The CDR3 region has the DNA TGCGCCAGCAGCCCGGAAGGACTAGCGGGTTCCTACGAGCAGTACTTC. Translated: CASSPEGLAGSYEQYF. V gene TRBV5-1 combines with J gene TRBJ2-7, with TRBD2 matching over 11 bases. Unmatched junction bases numbered 7, after V lost 4 bases and J lost 1 base. Germline assignment: CDR1 SGHRS and CDR2 YFSETQ. The CDR3 consists of 16 residues.

J is TRBJ1-1 and V is TRBV4-2; 8 bases match TRBD1. This CDR3 is built from 14 residues. J gave up 8 bases and V 4 bases, and 9 bases lay outside the gene matches. Germline V gene lookup returns CDR1 LGHNA and CDR2 YNFKEQ. The CDR3 DNA is TGTGCCAGCAGCCTAGCAGGGGGCGCGGGGGAAGCTTTCTTT. The encoded protein is CASSLAGGAGEAFF.

The rearrangement uses TRBV7-9 and TRBJ1-2; D remains ambiguous. The CDR3 is 12 residues long. Germline values: CDR1 SEHNR, CDR2 FQNEAQ (reference sequence). V was clipped by 5 bases and J by 8 bases, with 12 bases between them. For the CDR3, the DNA is TGTGCCAGCAGCCTTGGGTTGTTAGGCTACACCTTC. It yields the protein CASSLGLLGYTF.

The count of this clonotype is one. The genes are TRBV20-1 and TRBJ2-3, with D hard to call. This CDR3 is built from 14 residues. The V gene lost 1 base and the J gene lost 3 bases, with 11 bases spanning the gap. Germline V gene sequence: CDR1 DFQATT, CDR2 SNEGSKA (reference sequence). CDR3 sequence (DNA): TGCAGTGCTAGAGTGGGCGAGTCGACAGATACGCAGTATTTT. It encodes CSARVGESTDTQYF.

The CDR3 loop is CSARDIPTSNQPQHF. For the CDR3, the DNA is TGCAGTGCTAGAGATATACCAACAAGCAATCAGCCCCAGCATTTT. This sequence joins TRBV20-1 and TRBJ1-5, with unresolved D. CDR1 and CDR2 (germline): DFQATT, SNEGSKA (reference sequence). CDR3 length: 15 residues. V dropped 0 bases and J dropped 1 base, with 10 bases sitting between them.